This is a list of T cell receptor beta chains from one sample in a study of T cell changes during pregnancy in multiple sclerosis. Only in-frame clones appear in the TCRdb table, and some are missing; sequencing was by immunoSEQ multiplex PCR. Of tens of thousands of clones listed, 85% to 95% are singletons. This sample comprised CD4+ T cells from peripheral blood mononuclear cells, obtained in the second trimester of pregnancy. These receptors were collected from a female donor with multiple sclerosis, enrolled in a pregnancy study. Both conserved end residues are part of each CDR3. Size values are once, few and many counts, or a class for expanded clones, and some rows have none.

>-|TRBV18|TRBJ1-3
CASSPTGFSGNTIYF
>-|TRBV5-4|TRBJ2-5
CASSSRTGGAETQYF
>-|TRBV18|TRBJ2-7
CASSTDSYEQYF
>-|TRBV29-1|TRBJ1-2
CSVDGRVGGPYGYTF
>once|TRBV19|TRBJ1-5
CASSSGGGNQPQHF
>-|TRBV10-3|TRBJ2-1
CATAAGDEQFF
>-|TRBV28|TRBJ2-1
CASRTGTTSYNEQFF
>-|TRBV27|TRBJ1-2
CASSFTGQYGYTF
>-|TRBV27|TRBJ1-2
CASSPRLTVHYGYTF
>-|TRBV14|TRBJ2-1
CASSQELGLAEYNEQFF
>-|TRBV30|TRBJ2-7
CAWAWGGGGSYEQYF
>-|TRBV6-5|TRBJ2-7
CASSFLTPGGSYEQYF
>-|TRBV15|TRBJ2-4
CATSRGDRSTKFQYF
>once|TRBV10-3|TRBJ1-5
CAIGAGNQPQHF
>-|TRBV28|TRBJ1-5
CASSLPWSGNQPQHF
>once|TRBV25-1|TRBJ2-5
CASSEQGQETQYF